This T cell receptor (beta chain) was identified during a study of technical replicates of blood from several donors. This CDR3 has 15 residues. The V gene's germline CDR1 is SGHTS and CDR2 YDEGEE. The ends lost 2 bases at V and 7 bases at J; junction bases unmatched: 5. The table came from immunoSEQ multiplex PCR; TCRdb's copy has only in-frame clones and leaves some out. The data contain 60,000 to 85,000 clones, nearly 98% of them seen just once; the ten biggest clones take up approximately 0.2%. The sample consisted of T cells isolated from PBMCs. The TCR originated in a human donor in good health. V gene TRBV5-8 combines with J gene TRBJ2-2; TRBD1 agrees at 10 bases. Here the CDR3 DNA reads TGTGCCAGCAGCTTTGGACAGGGGGTCGGCGGGGAGCTGTTTTTT. Residues: CASSFGQGVGGELFF.